This paragraph reports one TCR beta chain. The antigen it binds to is not known. One base away there is no much larger clone; base qualities are not given. These data are taken from a study of post-analysis software for immune sequencing data (dated by TCRdb to 2015 to 2017). Regarding the study in general: Disease courses on record covered relapsing-remitting, secondary progressive and progressive-relapsing multiple sclerosis, though some patients had no subtype annotation. The patient repertoires were set against around eleven previously published healthy control repertoires from donors whose ages ranged from roughly 6 to 27 years. A subset of samples was prepared in parallel using single-end sample barcoding, then pooled and co-amplified after Illumina adapter ligation. What the research found in general, with its limitations: Normalized Chao1 diversity was significantly lower in multiple sclerosis patients than controls, suggesting substantial peripheral T-cell clonal expansion. Patients showed significantly higher frequencies than controls for five TRBV segments, among them TRBV5-6, TRBV5-1 and TRBV20-1. Strong co-clustering of samples prepared in the same batch was shown by direct clustering with F measure, prompting a batch-effect correction. The multiple sclerosis patient group was slightly younger than the control group.

To demonstrate the VDJtools post-analysis software, the study profiled TCR beta repertoires from the peripheral blood of about 13 young patients with multiple sclerosis. The multiple sclerosis patients were children and adolescents between 6 and 15 years of age. The library was prepared using PCR. Data came from an Illumina HiSeq 2500. Unique molecular identifiers were incorporated into TCR beta cDNA libraries to reduce PCR and sequencing biases. About 500,000 cDNA molecules were obtained for every 1 to 10 million input T cells, so each molecule roughly corresponded to one T cell. Patient libraries were prepared and sequenced with the same protocol used for the earlier healthy control dataset. Within a given batch, samples were prepared together, multiplexed and sequenced on the same HiSeq lane. The original methods were these. Raw barcoded reads were processed with MIGEC, discarding single-read molecular identifier groups before consensus assembly and CDR3 extraction. VDJtools was used for post-analysis of the clonotype tables, and diversity was normalized by down-sampling every dataset to the size of the smallest sample. Repertoire overlap clustering matched CDR3 amino acid but not nucleotide sequences to correct batch-related cross-sample contamination. The public sequencing data were trimmed at Q25 with fastp and processed into clonotypes with MiXCR by TCRdb, which kept only in-frame beta chains. For every CDR3 protein sequence, its rows merge into one entry that carries the most common genes and DNA. The V and J calls here are based on TCRdb, not the publication. This sample lists hundreds of thousands of distinct CDR3 sequences; 59% were detected once. Around 11% of the sample goes to the ten largest clones.

The germline V gene (reference sequence) specifies SEHNR as CDR1 and FQNEAQ as CDR2. The CDR3 sequence holds 14 residues, the cysteine and phenylalanine included. Only the CDR3 portion is preserved as DNA: 42 bases, with reading frame beginning at the first base. V sheds 5 bases and J sheds 0 bases, leaving 10 bases between their ends. The sequence was collected from a girl aged 2-10 years with multiple sclerosis. The V and J segments used are TRBV7-9 and TRBJ1-2; the D gene is not confidently resolved. The sequenced sample was blood. The sequence in DNA is TGTGCCAGCAGCGGAGCACGGTCTAACTATGGCTACACCTTC. It encodes CASSGARSNYGYTF.